The 24 T cell receptor beta chains presented below share a single source sample, sequenced in a study of graft-versus-host responses after intestinal transplantation. Using immunoSEQ multiplex PCR, the repertoire was profiled, and TCRdb retains in-frame clones only, with some absent. This sample has around 15,000 clones; around 33% occur once, and the top ten carry around 3.8%. Sequenced material: alloreactive CD4+ T cells from a mixed lymphocyte reaction culture, taken before intestinal transplant. Subset in this sample: CFSE-low proliferating T cells sorted from approximately 6-day pre-transplant mixed lymphocyte reaction (GvH or HvG direction). The source of these receptors is a human patient who received an intestinal transplant.

This clone was observed once. The J gene is TRBJ1-5, the V gene TRBV29-1, with 10 bases lining up with TRBD1. This CDR3 spans 13 amino acids. The germline V gene encodes CDR1 SQVTM and CDR2 ANQGSEA. Trimming at V came to 6 bases and at J to 5 bases, leaving 4 bases not matched to a gene. The CDR3 DNA sequence: TGCAGCGTCCGGACAGGGGGGGATCAGCCCCAGCATTTT. Residues: CSVRTGGDQPQHF.

This clone came up once. The chain is built from TRBV5-6 and TRBJ2-2; D may be TRBD1 (7 bases). Trimming stripped 0 bases from V and 2 bases from J, with 11 bases between. CDR1 and CDR2 from the germline V gene are SGHDT and YYEEEE. The CDR3 covers 16 residues. As DNA, the CDR3 is TGTGCCAGCAGCTTGGGACAGGGAGGAAACACCGGGGAGCTGTTTTTT. Translated, it gives CASSLGQGGNTGELFF.

This clone appeared a few times. V is TRBV2 and J is TRBJ1-5; D is possibly TRBD1 (6 bases). Trimming removed 7 bases from V and 2 bases from J, with 12 bases in between. The CDR3 has 14 residues. Germline values: CDR1 SNHLY, CDR2 FYNNEI. This CDR3 reads CASKDSGGNQPQHF. The CDR3 DNA is TGTGCCAGCAAGGACAGCGGAGGCAATCAGCCCCAGCATTTT.

V is TRBV6-1 and J is TRBJ1-6, with D tentatively TRBD1 (6 bases). The CDR3 is 14 amino acids. The germline gives CDR1 MNHNS, CDR2 SASEGT. The germline V and J ends were trimmed by 2 bases and 9 bases, with 11 bases remaining between them. The CDR3 region is CASSEYRRGSPLHF. The CDR3 nucleotides are TGTGCCAGCAGTGAATATCGCAGGGGTTCACCCCTCCACTTT.

The J gene is TRBJ2-2, the V gene TRBV2, with no clear D. The ends were cut back, 10 bases at V and 0 bases at J, with 9 bases in the middle. Germline CDR1 SNHLY, CDR2 FYNNEI. The CDR3 has 13 amino acids. CDR3 sequence reads: CATRLPNTGELFF. The DNA for the CDR3 is TGTGCCACACGGCTCCCGAACACCGGGGAGCTGTTTTTT.

This clone came up once. This chain uses TRBV9 with TRBJ1-3; D unresolved. V shed 0 bases and J shed 4 bases, with 8 bases lying between them. Germline values: CDR1 SGDLS, CDR2 YYNGEE. The CDR3 has 14 amino acids. This CDR3 is CASSVARTGNTIYF. As DNA, the CDR3 is TGTGCCAGCAGCGTAGCCAGGACCGGAAACACCATATATTTT.

This chain joins TRBV5-1 and TRBJ2-7, with a tentative D call TRBD1 (6 bases). Germline assignment: CDR1 SGHRS and CDR2 YFSETQ. This CDR3 contains 16 residues. The V end lost 4 bases, the J end lost 4 bases, and 21 bases lay between the germline ends. CDR3 sequence reads: CASSRGTGTTGYEQYF. Written as DNA, the CDR3 is TGCGCCAGCAGCCGGGGAACAGGGACGACAGGTTACGAGCAGTACTTC.

This clone was counted between two and nine times. The chain has TRBV19 and TRBJ2-5, with TRBD2 identical over 8 bases. The J segment lost 2 bases and the V segment lost 6 bases, leaving 5 bases of the junction unmatched. The CDR3 loop spans 14 amino acids. Germline lookup yields CDR1 LNHDA and CDR2 SQIVND (reference sequence). The CDR3 here is CASRGTRKQETQYF. The DNA for the CDR3 is TGTGCCAGTAGAGGGACTAGGAAGCAAGAGACCCAGTACTTC.

By frequency in the sample, this clone is medium-sized. V and J are TRBV10-3 and TRBJ2-7; the D gene could be TRBD1 or TRBD2 (6 bases each). The CDR3 has 14 residues. The V gene lost 8 bases and the J gene lost 4 bases, with 18 bases spanning the gap. CDR1 is ENHRY, CDR2 SYGVKD, per germline. For the CDR3, the DNA is TGTGCCATCTCAGAGGAGGGCAGGGGTTACGAGCAGTACTTC. This translates into CAISEEGRGYEQYF.

This clone has more than one count but fewer than ten. The chain couples TRBV6-5 to TRBJ2-5, with TRBD1 matching 8 bases. The CDR3 has 13 amino acids. With 6 bases clipped from V and 5 bases from J, the junction kept 5 bases outside the gene matches. The germline V gene has CDR1 MNHEY and CDR2 SVGAGI. The CDR3 reads CASRNRGSETQYF. CDR3 sequence (DNA): TGTGCCAGCAGGAACAGGGGGTCGGAGACCCAGTACTTC.

This chain uses TRBV6-1 with TRBJ2-1; weak D call: TRBD2 (5 bases). V was trimmed by 3 bases and J by 7 bases, leaving 16 bases between them. The CDR3 length is 15 residues. Germline CDR1 and CDR2: MNHNS and SASEGT. In nucleotides, the CDR3 is TGTGCCAGCAGTGACCAGTACCGATCGGGGAATGAGCAGTTCTTC. Translated, it gives CASSDQYRSGNEQFF.

CDR3 region: CASSVGSREQYF. The CDR3 nucleotides read TGTGCCAGCAGTGTAGGGTCCCGGGAGCAGTACTTC. The V call is TRBV6-5, the J call TRBJ2-7, with D unresolved. Per germline, CDR1 MNHEY and CDR2 SVGAGI. The CDR3 spans 12 residues. Trimming cost V 5 bases and J 7 bases, with 12 bases left between them.

This clone was observed a few times. The V and J genes are TRBV4-1 and TRBJ2-2; TRBD2 matches 15 bases. The CDR3 runs to 18 residues. In germline, CDR1 is MGHRA, CDR2 YSYEKL. V shed 4 bases, J shed 4 bases, and the junction held 7 bases outside the gene matches. CDR3 residues: CASSPGLAGGTTTGELFF. The CDR3 DNA is TGCGCCAGCAGCCCGGGACTAGCGGGAGGTACGACCACCGGGGAGCTGTTTTTT.

The rearrangement links TRBV11-1 to TRBJ2-5; TRBD2 matches at 14 bases. Germline assignment: CDR1 SGHAT and CDR2 FQDESV (reference sequence). J gave up 5 bases and V 5 bases, and 7 bases lay outside the gene matches. The CDR3 runs 16 residues. The DNA for the CDR3 is TGTGCCAGCAGCCCAAGACTAGCGGGGGGGCGGGAGACCCAGTACTTC. This sequence encodes CASSPRLAGGRETQYF. The full variable domain, with the rest looked up from reference TRBV11-1 and TRBJ2-5, is EAEVAQSPRYKITEKSQAVAFWCDPISGHATLYWYRQILGQGPELLVQFQDESVVDDSQLPKDRFSAERLKGVDSTLKIQPAELGDSAMYLCASSPRLAGGRETQYFGPGTRLLVL.

The chain links TRBV7-9 to TRBJ2-5; 16 positions match TRBD2. Germline assignment: CDR1 SEHNR and CDR2 FQNEAQ (reference sequence). Unmatched junction bases numbered 8, after V lost 4 bases and J lost 3 bases. The CDR3 extends over 18 amino acids. The CDR3 nucleotides are TGTGCCAGCAGCTACGGCGCCGGGACTAGCGGGGGGGAAGAGACCCAGTACTTC. It encodes CASSYGAGTSGGEETQYF.

Comments on this clone: This same CDR3 is encoded by further DNA sequences in the sample. V gene TRBV11-2 combines with J gene TRBJ2-3; no firm D call. The CDR3 sequence is 13 residues long. V shed 1 base and J shed 1 base, with 3 bases lying between them. The germline V gene encodes CDR1 SGHAT and CDR2 FQNNGV. CDR3 in amino acids: CASSLGGTDTQYF. DNA for the CDR3: TGTGCCAGCAGCTTAGGCGGCACAGATACGCAGTATTTT.

Relative to its sample, this clone is medium-sized (0.01 to 0.1%). The rearrangement joins TRBV2 to TRBJ2-2; TRBD1 might be the D (5 bases). V was shortened by 6 bases and J by 4 bases, with 15 bases between the two germline ends. The germline V gene has CDR1 SNHLY and CDR2 FYNNEI. The CDR3 contains 15 residues. The CDR3 bases are TGTGCCAGCAGGGCAGGGTTGTATGTCACCGGGGAGCTGTTTTTT. Its translation is CASRAGLYVTGELFF.

The chain employs TRBV18 and TRBJ2-3, with 14 bases fitting TRBD2. This CDR3 region has 17 residues. Germline V gene data show CDR1 as KGHSH and CDR2 as LQKENI. J lost 2 bases, V lost 3 bases, and 4 bases had no gene match. The CDR3 DNA is TGTGCCAGCTCACCGGGACTAGCGGGGGCTCCCACAGATACGCAGTATTTT. Its translation is CASSPGLAGAPTDTQYF.

This clone turned up a few times. This chain connects TRBV5-5 to TRBJ2-3, with D possibly being TRBD1 (5 bases). Germline-derived CDR1 and CDR2 are SGHKS and YYEKEE (reference sequence). This CDR3 is built from 15 residues. The V gene lost 4 bases and the J gene lost 2 bases, with 14 bases spanning the gap. The CDR3 DNA reads as TGTGCCAGCAGCCAAGGGAACAGGTTCACAGATACGCAGTATTTT. Residues: CASSQGNRFTDTQYF.

V is TRBV6-1 and J is TRBJ2-1; 9 bases map to TRBD1. V lost 8 bases to trimming and J lost 2 bases; unmatched junction nucleotides: 7. The CDR3 consists of 15 residues. CDR1 is MNHNS and CDR2 is SASEGT in the germline V gene. CDR3: CASSRQGGTYNEQFF. CDR3 DNA sequence: TGTGCCAGCTCCCGACAGGGGGGCACCTACAATGAGCAGTTCTTC.

By share of the sample, this clone is medium-sized. The chain couples TRBV6-5 to TRBJ2-2, with 8 bases fitting TRBD1. V dropped 4 bases and J dropped 6; count of bases not matched to a gene: 4. Germline V CDR1 and CDR2: MNHEY, SVGAGI. The CDR3 consists of 14 residues. This chain's CDR3 is CASSSRGRSGELFF. In DNA, the CDR3 is TGTGCCAGCAGTTCCAGGGGGCGCTCCGGGGAGCTGTTTTTT.

This clone was counted once. This chain connects TRBV11-3 to TRBJ2-3; the D gene is possibly TRBD2 (6 bases). The length of the CDR3 is 16 residues. Trimming pared 1 base from V and 0 bases from J, leaving 11 bases between. Per germline, CDR1 SGHNT and CDR2 YENEEA. The DNA for the CDR3 is TGTGCCAGCAGCTTAGGGGACTCTTTGAGCACAGATACGCAGTATTTT. It encodes CASSLGDSLSTDTQYF.

This clone has only a few counts. The V gene is TRBV6-9, the J gene TRBJ1-3; 10 bases agree with TRBD1. The V segment lost 5 bases and the J segment 8 bases; nucleotides outside the gene matches: 6. The CDR3 extends over 14 amino acids. Germline CDR1 MNHGY, CDR2 SVAAGI. The CDR3, as DNA: TGTGCCAGCAGTAAGCGACAGGGGGCCTACACCATATATTTT. It yields the protein CASSKRQGAYTIYF.

The chain joins TRBV6-5 to TRBJ1-2; a weak D match, TRBD1 (5 bases). This CDR3 is built from 12 residues. Germline loops: CDR1 MNHEY, CDR2 SVGAGI. V was cut by 7 bases and J by 4 bases, with 10 bases left in between. CDR3 residues: CASKGRPYGYTF. CDR3 DNA: TGTGCCAGCAAGGGACGGCCCTATGGCTACACCTTC.